The clone carrying this T cell receptor beta chain was recorded a few times. The target antigen is unknown. With the read ending 3 residues before the CDR3 end, the germline J gene is used to fill in that end. Germline CDR1 MNHEY, CDR2 SVGEGT. CDR3 length: 12 amino acids. Trimming stripped 8 bases from V and 5 bases from J, with 9 bases between. This specimen belongs to a study of T cell clonality in common variable immunodeficiency. Study results and caveats: Fewer TCRbeta clones were shared among CVID subjects than controls. CVID subjects had higher TCRbeta clonality than healthy controls, most marked in about a third.

Most patients and controls had Caucasian heritage. Equal genomic DNA amounts from CVID and control samples were sequenced. Here immunoSEQ multiplex PCR was the method, and the copy in TCRdb shows in-frame clones only, minus some. The specimen has approximately 75,000 clones, none found just once. Sequenced input: peripheral blood mononuclear cells. The sequence derives from a person aged 18-70 years in good health. This sequence joins TRBV6-2 or TRBV6-3 and TRBJ1-4; a weak D match, TRBD1 (5 bases). The CDR3 sequence is CASWGPNEKLFF. The DNA read from the CDR3 is TGTGCCAGCTGGGGCCCGAATGAAAAA.